This T cell receptor (beta chain) originates from a study of blood T cell repertoires in COVID-19. Study details: The analysed material was cDNA or gDNA that came from T cells, B-cell-depleted T cells, or PBMCs.

Everyone who took part was roughly 18 to 89 years old, and they came from 24 US areas. The study recruited exposed participants who had met a COVID-19 case within 2 weeks before entry. The germline CDR1 and CDR2 sequences are SGHKS and YYEKEE (reference sequence). Between the trimmed V and J ends, which lost 3 bases and 0 bases, there was a span of 10 bases. This CDR3 region has 15 residues. Per the study methods: Amplifying reference gene primers gave estimates of nucleated cell counts. Clones were sequenced by immunoSEQ multiplex PCR, and TCRdb holds only the in-frame ones, with some missing. D and trimming come from the DNA, and the V and J calls and clone size come from that table. The table shows 200,000 to 250,000 clones, with approximately 88% occurring only once.

The sample consisted of PBMCs or T cells enriched from blood (not recorded which). The rearrangement links TRBV5-5 to TRBJ2-1, with a weak D call TRBD2 (6 bases). The clonotype comes from a woman in her 30s who had been exposed to COVID-19. The CDR3 is CASSSRLDSYNEQFF. CDR3 DNA sequence: TGTGCCAGCAGCTCACGACTAGACTCCTACAATGAGCAGTTCTTC.